A selection of T cell receptor beta chains follows, all from one sample in a study of cytomegalovirus exposure and HLA in healthy donors. The data were produced by immunoSEQ multiplex PCR, yet TCRdb's version contains in-frame clones alone and is incomplete. The table has tens of thousands of clones, under 80% seen once. The specimen was PBMCs. These receptor sequences come from a man under 40 in good health and CMV-seropositive. Both conserved end residues are part of each CDR3. A D gene is named only where the DNA matches it firmly. Clone size is stated in some rows and not others, as once, few, many or a class when expanded.

clone size,V gene,J gene,D gene,CDR3 protein,CDR3 DNA
NA,TRBV6-1,TRBJ1-1,TRBD1,CASSFTGDPEAFF,TGTGCCAGCAGTTTCACAGGGGATCCTGAAGCTTTCTTT
NA,TRBV29-1,TRBJ1-1,NA,CSVGGIRSGAFF,TGCAGCGTTGGAGGGATCCGGTCGGGGGCTTTCTTT
once,TRBV9,TRBJ2-1,NA,CASSVADNEQFF,TGTGCCAGCAGCGTGGCTGACAATGAGCAGTTCTTC
NA,TRBV28,TRBJ2-7,TRBD1,CASSWDSLVREQYF,TGTGCCAGCAGTTGGGACAGTTTGGTTCGCGAGCAGTACTTC
NA,TRBV28,TRBJ1-5,NA,CASTPGSLGQPQHF,TGTGCCAGCACCCCCGGGAGCTTGGGTCAGCCCCAGCATTTT
NA,TRBV6-6,TRBJ2-5,TRBD1,CASDRQGGVETQYF,TGTGCCAGCGATCGACAGGGGGGTGTGGAGACCCAGTACTTC
NA,TRBV4-3,TRBJ2-1,TRBD1,CASSQRDRAFEQFF,TGCGCCAGCAGCCAGCGGGACAGGGCTTTTGAGCAGTTCTTC
NA,TRBV19,TRBJ1-2,NA,CASSIDLTGYGYTF,TGTGCCAGTAGTATAGACTTGACAGGCTATGGCTACACCTTC
NA,TRBV27,TRBJ2-2,NA,CASSLVSGSGTGELFF,TGTGCCAGCAGTTTAGTTTCGGGGTCGGGCACCGGGGAGCTGTTTTTT
NA,TRBV28,TRBJ1-5,NA,CASRGAAQPQHF,TGTGCCAGCAGGGGCGCAGCTCAGCCCCAGCATTTT
NA,TRBV6-5,TRBJ2-7,TRBD1,CASSQTGIYEQYF,TGTGCCAGCAGCCAGACAGGGATCTACGAGCAGTACTTC
NA,TRBV4-3,TRBJ1-1,TRBD1,CASSQVGDRGGNTEAFF,TGCGCCAGCAGCCAAGTAGGGGACAGGGGGGGGAACACTGAAGCTTTCTTT
NA,TRBV7-8,TRBJ1-1,TRBD1,CASSMTGPTEAFF,TGTGCCAGCAGCATGACAGGGCCCACTGAAGCTTTCTTT
few,TRBV6-5,TRBJ1-1,TRBD1,CASRGQTEAFF,TGTGCCAGCAGGGGACAGACTGAAGCTTTCTTT
once,TRBV4-1,TRBJ2-3,TRBD2,CASSQRLAGGTDAQYF,TGCGCCAGCAGCCAAAGACTAGCGGGGGGCACAGATGCGCAGTATTTT
few,TRBV15,TRBJ1-5,NA,CATSRDPGSNQPQHF,TGTGCCACCAGCAGAGACCCAGGTAGCAATCAGCCCCAGCATTTT
few,TRBV28,TRBJ1-5,TRBD1,CASSGTGKVRQPQHF,TGTGCCAGCAGTGGGACAGGGAAGGTAAGGCAGCCCCAGCATTTT
NA,TRBV9,TRBJ2-7,TRBD1,CASSVADRVGYEQYF,TGTGCCAGCAGCGTAGCTGACAGGGTAGGCTACGAGCAGTACTTC
once,TRBV7-9,TRBJ1-1,NA,CASSSNTEAFF,TGTGCCAGCAGTTCAAACACTGAAGCTTTCTTT
few,TRBV2,TRBJ1-5,TRBD1,CASKTGAQPQHF,TGTGCCAGCAAGACAGGGGCTCAGCCCCAGCATTTT
NA,TRBV5-1,TRBJ2-2,NA,CASSLTGLNTGELFF,TGCGCCAGCAGCCTTACTGGTCTAAACACCGGGGAGCTGTTTTTT
NA,TRBV29-1,TRBJ2-7,NA,CSVQTGQKVYEQYF,TGCAGCGTTCAAACCGGACAGAAGGTGTACGAGCAGTACTTC
NA,TRBV4-2,TRBJ2-7,NA,CASSQRGISEQYF,TGTGCCAGCAGCCAAAGGGGCATTTCCGAGCAGTACTTC
NA,TRBV7-8,TRBJ2-3,TRBD2,CASSIRLAGEPDTQYF,TGTGCCAGCAGCATCCGACTAGCGGGGGAACCAGATACGCAGTATTTT
NA,TRBV6-1,TRBJ1-5,NA,CASNEGSQQQPQHF,TGTGCCAGCAACGAGGGTTCGCAGCAACAGCCCCAGCATTTT
few,TRBV4-3,TRBJ1-5,TRBD1,CASSQDAQGRGPQHF,TGCGCCAGCAGCCAAGATGCACAGGGGCGAGGGCCCCAGCATTTT
NA,TRBV7-3,TRBJ2-7,TRBD1,CASSASGTGPYEQYF,TGTGCCAGCAGCGCTTCCGGGACAGGGCCCTACGAGCAGTACTTC
NA,TRBV28,TRBJ2-6,TRBD1,CASSLIGTGVPGANVLTF,TGTGCCAGCAGTTTAATCGGGACAGGGGTTCCTGGGGCCAACGTCCTGACTTTC
NA,TRBV19,TRBJ2-1,NA,CASSASHGSRTNEQFF,TGTGCCAGTAGTGCCTCCCATGGCTCCCGAACGAATGAGCAGTTCTTC
NA,TRBV2,TRBJ2-1,TRBD2,CASRGSGLAGRYNEQFF,TGTGCCAGCAGAGGATCCGGACTAGCGGGGAGGTACAATGAGCAGTTCTTC
NA,TRBV9,TRBJ1-2,TRBD1,CASSVDGDRGTNYGYTF,TGTGCCAGCAGCGTAGATGGTGACAGGGGGACAAACTATGGCTACACCTTC
NA,TRBV19,TRBJ1-4,NA,CASTTEEGSSLTNEKLFF,TGTGCCAGTACGACGGAGGAAGGCAGCTCCTTAACTAATGAAAAACTGTTTTTT